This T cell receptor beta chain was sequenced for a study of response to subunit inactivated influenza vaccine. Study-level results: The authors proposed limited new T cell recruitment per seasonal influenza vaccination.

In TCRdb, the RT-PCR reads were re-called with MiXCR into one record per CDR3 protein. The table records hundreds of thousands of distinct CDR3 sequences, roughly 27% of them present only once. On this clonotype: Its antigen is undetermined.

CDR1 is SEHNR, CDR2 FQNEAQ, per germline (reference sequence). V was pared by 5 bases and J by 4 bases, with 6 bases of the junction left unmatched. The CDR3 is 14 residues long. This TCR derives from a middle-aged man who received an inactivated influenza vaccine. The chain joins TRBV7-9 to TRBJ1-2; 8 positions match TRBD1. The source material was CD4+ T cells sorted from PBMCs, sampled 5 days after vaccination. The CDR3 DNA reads TGTGCCAGCAGCCTGACAGGGGAAGGCTATGGCTACACCTTC. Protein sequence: CASSLTGEGYGYTF. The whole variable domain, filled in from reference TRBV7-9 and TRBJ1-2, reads DTGVSQNPRHKITKRGQNVTFRCDPISEHNRLYWYRQTLGQGPEFLTYFQNEAQLEKSRLLSDRFSAERPKGSFSTLEIQRTEQGDSAMYLCASSLTGEGYGYTFGSGTRLTVV.